Presented here are 10 T cell receptor beta chains from one specimen sequenced in a study of cytomegalovirus exposure and HLA in healthy donors. The PCR used 60 Vbeta and 13 Jbeta primers. TCRdb's copy holds only in-frame clones and misses some; the assay was immunoSEQ multiplex PCR. The sample includes 150,000 to 200,000 clones, roughly 80% of them seen just once. The sample comprised PBMCs. The origin of the receptors is a woman aged 25-40 years in good health and CMV-seronegative.

This clone has just a few counts. The CDR3 sequence: CASSVAGIPGNTIYF. The CDR3, as DNA: TGTGCCAGCAGCGTTGCAGGGATTCCTGGAAACACCATATATTTT. The gene calls are TRBV5-4 and TRBJ1-3; tentative D call: TRBD1 (5 bases). The V gene lost 4 bases and the J gene lost 2 bases, with 13 bases spanning the gap. The germline CDR1 and CDR2 sequences are SGHNT and YYREEE (reference sequence). The CDR3 covers 15 residues.

The chain uses TRBV5-1 and TRBJ2-7; 7 bases align to TRBD2. Per germline, CDR1 SGHRS and CDR2 YFSETQ. The CDR3 covers 14 residues. The V gene end was trimmed by 7 bases and the J gene end by 3 bases; junction bases not matched to a gene: 10. DNA for the CDR3: TGCGCCAGCGGGAGGGGAGGGTCCGGCTACGAGCAGTACTTC. Amino acid sequence: CASGRGGSGYEQYF.

This chain connects TRBV7-9 to TRBJ1-1, with D unclear. Germline CDR1 reads SEHNR; CDR2 reads FQNEAQ (reference sequence). The V end lost 3 bases, the J end lost 4 bases, and 9 bases lay between the germline ends. The CDR3 is made up of 13 amino acids. For the CDR3, the DNA is TGTGCCAGCAGCTTGAATACAGCCACTGAAGCTTTCTTT. It yields the protein CASSLNTATEAFF.

This chain connects TRBV20-1 to TRBJ2-7; 9 nucleotides line up with TRBD1. CDR3 length: 11 amino acids. The junction had 1 base not matched to a gene; V was cut back by 5 bases and J by 5 bases. CDR1 DFQATT and CDR2 SNEGSKA come from the germline V gene (reference sequence). The CDR3 sequence: CSAYRGHEQYF. CDR3 bases: TGCAGTGCTTACAGGGGGCACGAGCAGTACTTC.

The J gene is TRBJ1-5, the V gene TRBV5-4, with D possibly matching TRBD1 (6 bases). The CDR3 has 16 residues. Germline assignment: CDR1 SGHNT and CDR2 YYREEE (reference sequence). The ends were cut back, 0 bases at V and 2 bases at J, with 12 bases in the middle. The CDR3 is CASSLAGASGNQPQHF. Written as DNA, the CDR3 is TGTGCCAGCAGCTTGGCAGGGGCGTCAGGCAATCAGCCCCAGCATTTT.

Notes on this clone: This sample also contains other DNA sequences that code for the same CDR3. The CDR3 spells CASSFHPPGGDTQYF. The CDR3 nucleotides are TGTGCCAGCAGCTTTCACCCCCCAGGGGGAGATACGCAGTATTTT. This rearrangement joins TRBV6-5 to TRBJ2-3; TRBD1 matches 7 bases. CDR1 and CDR2 from the germline V gene are MNHEY and SVGAGI. The CDR3 length is 15 residues. J gave up 5 bases and V 6 bases, and 11 bases lay outside the gene matches.

This chain connects TRBV7-9 to TRBJ2-1; TRBD2 agrees at 11 bases. Looked up from germline, CDR1 is SEHNR and CDR2 is FQNEAQ (reference sequence). The CDR3 is 16 amino acids. The V and J ends lost 0 bases and 9 bases, in that order; junction bases with no gene match: 7. CDR3: CASSLASLAGGSEQFF. The CDR3 DNA reads as TGTGCCAGCAGCTTAGCTAGTCTAGCGGGGGGAAGTGAGCAGTTCTTC.

This chain uses TRBV19 with TRBJ1-1, with a possible D match to TRBD1 (6 bases). The ends were cut back, 3 bases at V and 6 bases at J, with 20 bases in the middle. Looked up from germline, CDR1 is LNHDA and CDR2 is SQIVND (reference sequence). The CDR3 runs to 16 residues. This chain's CDR3 is CASSIRGRVNGAEAFF. The CDR3 DNA follows: TGTGCCAGTAGTATCAGGGGTAGGGTAAACGGCGCTGAAGCTTTCTTT.

This clone was observed once. The chain is built from TRBV4-1 and TRBJ2-1; tentative D call: TRBD2 (5 bases). The CDR3 is made up of 14 amino acids. The V gene's germline CDR1 is MGHRA and CDR2 YSYEKL. Trimming took 3 bases from V and 11 from J, leaving 17 bases between them. CDR3 sequence reads: CASSQAAGPLQQFF. The CDR3 DNA reads as TGCGCCAGCAGCCAGGCGGCGGGCCCTCTCCAGCAGTTCTTC.

V and J are TRBV5-1 and TRBJ2-1, with TRBD1 matching over 7 bases. The V segment lost 4 bases and the J segment 9 bases; nucleotides outside the gene matches: 10. The germline V gene has CDR1 SGHRS and CDR2 YFSETQ. This CDR3 has 14 amino acids. CDR3 bases: TGCGCCAGCAGCGCTGACAGGGTGGCAGGTGAGCAGTTCTTC. It translates to CASSADRVAGEQFF.